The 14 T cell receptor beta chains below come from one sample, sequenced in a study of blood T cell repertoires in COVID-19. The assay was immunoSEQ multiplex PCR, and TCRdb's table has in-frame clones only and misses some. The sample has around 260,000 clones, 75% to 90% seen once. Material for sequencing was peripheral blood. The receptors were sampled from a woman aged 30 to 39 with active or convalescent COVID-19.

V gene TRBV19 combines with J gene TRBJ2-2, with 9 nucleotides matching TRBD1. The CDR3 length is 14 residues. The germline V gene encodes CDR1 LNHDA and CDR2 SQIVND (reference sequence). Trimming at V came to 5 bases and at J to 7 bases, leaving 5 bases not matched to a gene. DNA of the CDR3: TGTGCCAGTAGTGTGGACAGGGGCCACGGGGAGCTGTTTTTT. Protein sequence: CASSVDRGHGELFF.

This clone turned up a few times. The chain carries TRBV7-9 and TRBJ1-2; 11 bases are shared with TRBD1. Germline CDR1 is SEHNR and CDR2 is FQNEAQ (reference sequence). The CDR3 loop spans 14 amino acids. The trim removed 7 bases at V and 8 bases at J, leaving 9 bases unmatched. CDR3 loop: CASTSGQGASGYTF. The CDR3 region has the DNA TGTGCCAGCACCTCCGGACAGGGGGCGAGCGGCTACACCTTC.

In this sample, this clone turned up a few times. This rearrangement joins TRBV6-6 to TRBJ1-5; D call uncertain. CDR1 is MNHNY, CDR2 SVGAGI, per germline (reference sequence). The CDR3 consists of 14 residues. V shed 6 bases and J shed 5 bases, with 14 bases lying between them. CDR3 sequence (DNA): TGTGCCAGCAGCAACGAGGGATCCCATCAGCCCCAGCATTTT. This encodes CASSNEGSHQPQHF.

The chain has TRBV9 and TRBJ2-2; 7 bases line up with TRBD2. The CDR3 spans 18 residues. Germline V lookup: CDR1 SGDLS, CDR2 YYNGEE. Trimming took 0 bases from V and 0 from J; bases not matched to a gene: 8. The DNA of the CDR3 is TGTGCCAGCAGCGTAGCTGTCCTAGCGGATACGAACACCGGGGAGCTGTTTTTT. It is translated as CASSVAVLADTNTGELFF.

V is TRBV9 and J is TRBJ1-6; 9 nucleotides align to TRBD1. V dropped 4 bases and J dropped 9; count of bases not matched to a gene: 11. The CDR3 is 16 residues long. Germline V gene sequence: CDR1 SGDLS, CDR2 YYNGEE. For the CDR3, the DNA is TGTGCCAGCAGCCCCGAAGGGGGACAGGGCGGTTCACCCCTCCACTTT. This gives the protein CASSPEGGQGGSPLHF.

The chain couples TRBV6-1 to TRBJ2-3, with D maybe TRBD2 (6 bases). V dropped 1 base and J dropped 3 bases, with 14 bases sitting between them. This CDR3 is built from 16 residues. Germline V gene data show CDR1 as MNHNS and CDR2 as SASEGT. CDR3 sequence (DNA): TGTGCCAGCAGTGAAGGGTTGATAGGGAGGACAGATACGCAGTATTTT. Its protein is CASSEGLIGRTDTQYF.

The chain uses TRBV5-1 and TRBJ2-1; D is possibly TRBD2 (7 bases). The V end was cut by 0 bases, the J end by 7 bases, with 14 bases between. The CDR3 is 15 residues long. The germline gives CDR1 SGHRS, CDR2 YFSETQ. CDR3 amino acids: CASSLVGGARNEQFF. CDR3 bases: TGCGCCAGCAGCTTGGTGGGGGGGGCGAGGAATGAGCAGTTCTTC.

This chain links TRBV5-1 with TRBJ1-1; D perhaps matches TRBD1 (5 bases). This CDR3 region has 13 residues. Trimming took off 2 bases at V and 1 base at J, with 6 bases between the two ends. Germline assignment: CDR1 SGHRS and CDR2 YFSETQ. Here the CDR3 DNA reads TGCGCCAGCAGCTTCCAGGGGAACACTGAAGCTTTCTTT. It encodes CASSFQGNTEAFF.

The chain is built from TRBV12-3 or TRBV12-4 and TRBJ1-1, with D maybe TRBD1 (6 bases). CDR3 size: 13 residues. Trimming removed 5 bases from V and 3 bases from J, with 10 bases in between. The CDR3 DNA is TGTGCCAGCAGTGGACAGAGACACACTGAAGCTTTCTTT. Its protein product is CASSGQRHTEAFF.

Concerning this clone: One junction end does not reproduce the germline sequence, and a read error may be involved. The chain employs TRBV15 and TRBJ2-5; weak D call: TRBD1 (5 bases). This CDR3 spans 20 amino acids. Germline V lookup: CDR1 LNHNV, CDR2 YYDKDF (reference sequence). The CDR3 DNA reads TGTGCGACCAGCAGAGAAGAGCACAGGTGGTCCTATACTGAACAAGAGACCCAGTACTTC. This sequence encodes CATSREEHRWSYTEQETQYF.

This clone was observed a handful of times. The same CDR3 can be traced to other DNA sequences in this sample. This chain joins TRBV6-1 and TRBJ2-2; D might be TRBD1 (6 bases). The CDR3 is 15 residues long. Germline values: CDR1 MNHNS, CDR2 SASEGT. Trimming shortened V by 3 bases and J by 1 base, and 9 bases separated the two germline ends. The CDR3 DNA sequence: TGTGCCAGCAGTGACCGGGGACAGAACACCGGGGAGCTGTTTTTT. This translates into CASSDRGQNTGELFF.

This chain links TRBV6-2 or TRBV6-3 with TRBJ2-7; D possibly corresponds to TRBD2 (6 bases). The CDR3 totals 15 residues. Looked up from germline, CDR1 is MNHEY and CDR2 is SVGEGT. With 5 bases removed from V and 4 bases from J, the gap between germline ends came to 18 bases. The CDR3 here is CASSIGHPGRYEQYF. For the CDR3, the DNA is TGTGCCAGCAGTATTGGACACCCTGGGAGGTACGAGCAGTACTTC.

The CDR3 DNA reads as TGTGCCAGCAGTCCCGGGACAGGGGGCGGCGGCTCTGGAAACACCATATATTTT. Translated: CASSPGTGGGGSGNTIYF. The J gene is TRBJ1-3, the V gene TRBV6-6; 12 bases are shared with TRBD1. J was trimmed by 0 bases and V by 5 bases; bases with no gene match: 8. The CDR3 consists of 18 residues. Per the germline V gene, CDR1 is MNHNY and CDR2 is SVGAGI (reference sequence).

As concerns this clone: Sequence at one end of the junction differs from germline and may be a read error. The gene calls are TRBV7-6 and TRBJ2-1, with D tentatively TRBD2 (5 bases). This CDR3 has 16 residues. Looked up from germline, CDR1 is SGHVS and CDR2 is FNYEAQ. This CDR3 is CASSLAIISSYNEQFF. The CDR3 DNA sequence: TGTGCCAGCAGCCTAGCTATCATTAGCTCCTACAATGAGCAGTTCTTC.